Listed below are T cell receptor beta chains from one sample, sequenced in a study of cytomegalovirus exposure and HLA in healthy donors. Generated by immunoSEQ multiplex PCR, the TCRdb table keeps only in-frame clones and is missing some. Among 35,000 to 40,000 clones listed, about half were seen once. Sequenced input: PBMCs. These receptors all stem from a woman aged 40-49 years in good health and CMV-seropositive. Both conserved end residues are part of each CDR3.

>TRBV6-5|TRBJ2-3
CASSGTRSDTQYF
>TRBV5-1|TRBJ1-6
CASSRGESSYNSPLHF
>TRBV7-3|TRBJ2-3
CASSPWSGTDTQYF
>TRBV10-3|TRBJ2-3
CAISESRGGPSDTQYF
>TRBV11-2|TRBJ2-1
CASSLGASKSYNEQFF
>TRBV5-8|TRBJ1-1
CASSLQLQGPNTEAFF
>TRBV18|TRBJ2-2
CASSPGGDNTGELFF
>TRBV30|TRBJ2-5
CAWTQGLSFQETQYF
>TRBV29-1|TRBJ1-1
CSVGLNTEAFF
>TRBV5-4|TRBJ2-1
CASSLAENEQFF
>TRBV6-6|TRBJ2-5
CASSRTSGGNQETQYF
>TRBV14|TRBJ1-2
CASSQIRPGEGGYTF
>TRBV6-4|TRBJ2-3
CASSAGTGADTQYF
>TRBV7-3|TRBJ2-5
CASSKTGVVETQYF
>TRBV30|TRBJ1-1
CAWSVSGDEAFF